This T cell receptor (beta chain) appears in the sequencing data of a study of Graves' ophthalmopathy and Graves' hyperthyroidism. Study-wide findings and caveats: In blood, most expanded thyroid clonotypes above 0.001 frequency were also detected. A classifier, a 13-signature model, separated ophthalmopathy from stable hyperthyroidism with about 88% sensitivity and 81.08% specificity.

This clonotype is a singleton in its sample. As yet, its antigen is unknown. Germline assignment: CDR1 LNHNV and CDR2 YYDKDF (reference sequence). The CDR3 runs to 16 residues. V was trimmed by 1 base and J by 9 bases, leaving 21 bases between them. The authors amplified TCR beta CDR3 regions from RNA transcripts. The library came from an HTBI-primed first-round RT-PCR and a second-round multiplex PCR. TCRdb used MiXCR to reprocess the multiplex PCR reads, holding one entry per CDR3 protein. The data contain 900,000 to 1,200,000 distinct CDR3 sequences, roughly two fifths of them singletons. This TCR came from an adult man with Graves' hyperthyroidism. The chain joins TRBV15 to TRBJ2-5; D is perhaps TRBD2 (6 bases). Sequencing input: peripheral blood or thyroid tissue (not recorded which). The CDR3 DNA reads as TGTGCCACCAGCAGAGCTGGGCAGGTTTTCGGGGAGGCCCAGTACTTC. Translated, it gives CATSRAGQVFGEAQYF.